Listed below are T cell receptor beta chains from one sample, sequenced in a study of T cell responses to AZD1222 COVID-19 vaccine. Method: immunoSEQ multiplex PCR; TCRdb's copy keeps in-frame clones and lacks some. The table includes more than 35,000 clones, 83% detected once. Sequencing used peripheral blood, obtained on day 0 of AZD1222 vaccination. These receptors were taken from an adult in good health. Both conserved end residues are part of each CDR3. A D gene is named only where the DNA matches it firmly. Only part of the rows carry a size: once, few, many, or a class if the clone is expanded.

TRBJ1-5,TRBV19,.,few,TGTGCCAGTACCGAGGGCGGGGCCATTGAGGGACACGGATATCAGCCCCAGCATTTT,CASTEGGAIEGHGYQPQHF
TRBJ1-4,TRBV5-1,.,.,TGCGCCAGCAGCGGGGGGCAGGGATCTGCAACTAATGAAAAACTGTTTTTT,CASSGGQGSATNEKLFF
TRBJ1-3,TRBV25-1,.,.,TGTGCCAGCAGTGACCCAGGGCAATCTGGAAACACCATATATTTT,CASSDPGQSGNTIYF
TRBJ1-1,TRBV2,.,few,TGTGCCAGCAGTGAAACAGGGCAAGGGAGGAACACTGAAGCTTTCTTT,CASSETGQGRNTEAFF
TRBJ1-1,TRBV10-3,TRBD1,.,TGTGCCACCGCAACGACAGGGGGGGACACTGAAGCTTTCTTT,CATATTGGDTEAFF
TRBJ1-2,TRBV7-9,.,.,TGTGCCAGCAGCTTTTCGGGGAACAGGGAGGCCTACACCTTC,CASSFSGNREAYTF
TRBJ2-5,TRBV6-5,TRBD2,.,TGTGCCAGCAGTTACTCGAATAGCGGGGGGCAAGAGACCCAGTACTTC,CASSYSNSGGQETQYF
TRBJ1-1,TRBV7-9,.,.,TGTGCCAGCAGCTTAATGAGGGCGTCGGCTGAAGCTTTCTTT,CASSLMRASAEAFF
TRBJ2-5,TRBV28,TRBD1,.,TGTGCCAGCAGTTTACCGACAGGGCGAGAGACCCAGTACTTC,CASSLPTGRETQYF
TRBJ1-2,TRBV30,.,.,TGTGCCTGGAGTTGGGGGGGCTATGGCTACACCTTC,CAWSWGGYGYTF
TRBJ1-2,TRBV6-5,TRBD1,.,TGTGCCAGCAGTTATCGACAGGGATCCTATGGCTACACCTTC,CASSYRQGSYGYTF
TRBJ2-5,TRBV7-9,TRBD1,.,TGTGCCAGCAGCTTAGCAAAGGGACAGGGGGGAGAGACCCAGTACTTC,CASSLAKGQGGETQYF
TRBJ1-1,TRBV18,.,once,TGTGCCAGCTCACCACAGGGGCAGAACACTGAAGCTTTCTTT,CASSPQGQNTEAFF
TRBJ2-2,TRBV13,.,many,TGTGCCAGCAGCTTAGGGGGGAACACCGGGGAGCTGTTTTTT,CASSLGGNTGELFF
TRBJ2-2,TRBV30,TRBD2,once,TGTGCCTGGAGGTCGGGGGGGAACACCGGGGAGCTGTTTTTT,CAWRSGGNTGELFF
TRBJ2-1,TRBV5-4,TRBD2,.,TGTGCCAGCAGCTTGGAGCTAGCGGGAAACAATGAGCAGTTCTTC,CASSLELAGNNEQFF
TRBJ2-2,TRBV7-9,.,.,TGTGCCAACGAGGAGCTAAGCGGGCCGAACACCGGGGAGCTGTTTTTT,CANEELSGPNTGELFF
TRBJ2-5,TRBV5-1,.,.,TGCGCCAGCAGCCTAGGACAGAAAGAGACCCAGTACTTC,CASSLGQKETQYF
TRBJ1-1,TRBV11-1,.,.,TGTGCCAGCAGCCCGCCTGTCGGGGTAGTAACTGAAGCTTTCTTT,CASSPPVGVVTEAFF
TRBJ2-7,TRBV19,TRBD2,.,TGTGCCAGTAGCGCGGGAGGCCTGGCCTACGAGCAGTACTTC,CASSAGGLAYEQYF
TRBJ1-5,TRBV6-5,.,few,TGTGCCAGTCGCACCACCCAGGGTCAGCCCCAGCATTTT,CASRTTQGQPQHF
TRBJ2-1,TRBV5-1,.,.,TGCGCCAGCAGCCCCCATGGCGATGAGCAGTTCTTC,CASSPHGDEQFF
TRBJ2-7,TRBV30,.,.,TGTGCCTGGAGTCCAGGGAAATCCTACGAGCAGTACTTC,CAWSPGKSYEQYF
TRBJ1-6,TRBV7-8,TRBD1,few,TGTGCCAGCAGCTATGGACAGGGGGTTTCACCCCTCCACTTT,CASSYGQGVSPLHF
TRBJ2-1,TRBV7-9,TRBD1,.,TGTGCCAGCAGCCGGGACAGGGCCAATGAGCAGTTCTTC,CASSRDRANEQFF
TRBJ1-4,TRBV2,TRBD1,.,TGTGCCAGCAGAGAGGGGCAGGGGGCTTATGAAAAACTGTTTTTT,CASREGQGAYEKLFF
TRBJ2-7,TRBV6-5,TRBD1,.,TGTGCCAGCAGTTACTCGAACAGGGGGCTATACGAGCAGTACTTC,CASSYSNRGLYEQYF
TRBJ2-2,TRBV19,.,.,TGTGCCAGTAGAACCATAGGCGGCACCGGGGAGCTGTTTTTT,CASRTIGGTGELFF
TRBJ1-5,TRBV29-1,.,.,TGCAGCGTTGCCGGGGGTGGGAATCAGCCCCAGCATTTT,CSVAGGGNQPQHF
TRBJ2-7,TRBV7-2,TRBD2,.,TGTGCCAGCAGCGTACTAGCGGGAGGTTCTGAGCAGTACTTC,CASSVLAGGSEQYF
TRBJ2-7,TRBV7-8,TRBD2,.,TGTGCCAGCAGCTTAGACGAGAGAGGGGGACTAGCGGGACCCTCCTACGAGCAGTACTTC,CASSLDERGGLAGPSYEQYF
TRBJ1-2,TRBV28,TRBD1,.,TGTGCCAGCAGTGGCAGGACAGGGGGCGCCGACTATGGCTACACCTTC,CASSGRTGGADYGYTF
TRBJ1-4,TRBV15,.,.,TGTGCCACCAGCCTGGGCTGGGGGCAGGAAAAACTGTTTTTT,CATSLGWGQEKLFF
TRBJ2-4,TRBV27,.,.,TGTGCCAGCAGCCGGGACACCAAAAACATTCAGTACTTC,CASSRDTKNIQYF
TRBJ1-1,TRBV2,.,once,TGTGCCAGCAGGGTGCTGGGTCGGAACACTGAAGCTTTCTTT,CASRVLGRNTEAFF
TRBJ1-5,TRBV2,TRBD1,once,TGTGCCAGTACCAGGACAGGGACGAGGAGCAATCAGCCCCAGCATTTT,CASTRTGTRSNQPQHF
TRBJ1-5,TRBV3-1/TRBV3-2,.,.,TGTGCCAGCAGCCAAGATAGCCTGGGGGGCCCCCAGCATTTT,CASSQDSLGGPQHF
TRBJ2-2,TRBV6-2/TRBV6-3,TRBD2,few,TGTGCCAGCAGTTACCCGGAGCGGGGGGTCGAATATATGAACACCGGGGAGCTGTTTTTT,CASSYPERGVEYMNTGELFF
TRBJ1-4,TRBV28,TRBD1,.,TGTGCCAGCAGTTCACCGGGACAGGGCTATGAAAAACTGTTTTTT,CASSSPGQGYEKLFF
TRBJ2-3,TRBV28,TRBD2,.,TGTGCCAGCTTCCAAGCCCCCTGGCTAGCGGGAGGACATAGCACAGATACGCAGTATTTT,CASFQAPWLAGGHSTDTQYF
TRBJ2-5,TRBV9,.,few,TGTGCCAGCAGCGTAGAAGGGGGCCAAGAGACCCAGTACTTC,CASSVEGGQETQYF
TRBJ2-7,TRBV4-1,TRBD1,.,TGCGCCAGCAGCTCTCGACAGGGGGTAAACTCCTACGAGCAGTACTTC,CASSSRQGVNSYEQYF
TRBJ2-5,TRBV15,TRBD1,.,TGTGCCACCAGCAGAGATCAGATCGGGACAGGGCGAGAGACCCAGTACTTC,CATSRDQIGTGRETQYF
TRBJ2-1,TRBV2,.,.,TGTGCCAGCAGCACTTACAATGAGCAGTTCTTC,CASSTYNEQFF